Detailed here is one TCR beta chain. Antigen: not known. The record originates from a study of chemoradiotherapy in HPV16-positive cancers. In the study overall: Candidate HPV-specific T-cell clones and common TCR motifs came from functional assays in a couple of HPV16-positive patients.

Only in-frame clones appear in the TCRdb table, and some are missing; sequencing was by immunoSEQ multiplex PCR. The repertoire holds 5,000 or so clones, with roughly 85% as singletons. Regarding the study as a whole: Non-HPV-specific T cells did not expand in tumors during treatment, whereas candidate HPV-specific clones and E7-related motifs did. For HPV16-positive patients, expanding HPV-responsive T cells associated with longer recurrence-free survival.

CDR1 is LGHNA, CDR2 YSLEER, per germline. V gave up 3 bases and J gave up 4 bases, with 9 bases separating them. The CDR3 loop spans 13 amino acids. This receptor was identified in a human donor with HPV-associated anogenital cancer. Sequencing was performed on tumor tissue, taken from a patient who underwent chemoradiotherapy. The chain joins TRBV4-3 to TRBJ1-1, with a weak D call TRBD1 (5 bases). In DNA, the CDR3 is TGCGCCAGCAGCCACGGCCAGGGCACTGAAGCTTTCTTT. Its protein product is CASSHGQGTEAFF.